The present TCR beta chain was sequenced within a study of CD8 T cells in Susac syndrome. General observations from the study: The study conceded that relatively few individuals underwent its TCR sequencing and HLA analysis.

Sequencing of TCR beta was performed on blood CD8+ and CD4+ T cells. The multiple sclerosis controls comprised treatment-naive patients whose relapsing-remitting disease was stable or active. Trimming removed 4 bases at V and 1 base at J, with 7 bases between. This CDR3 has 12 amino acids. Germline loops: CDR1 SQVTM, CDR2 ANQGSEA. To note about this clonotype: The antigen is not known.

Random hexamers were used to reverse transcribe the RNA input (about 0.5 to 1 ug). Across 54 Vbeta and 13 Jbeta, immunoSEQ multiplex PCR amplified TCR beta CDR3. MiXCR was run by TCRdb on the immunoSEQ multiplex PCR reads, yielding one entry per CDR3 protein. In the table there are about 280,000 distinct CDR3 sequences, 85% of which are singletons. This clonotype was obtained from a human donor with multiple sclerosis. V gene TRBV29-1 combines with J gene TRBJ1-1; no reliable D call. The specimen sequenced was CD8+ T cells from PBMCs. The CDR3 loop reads CSVVAGNTEAFF. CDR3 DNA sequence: TGCAGCGTTGTGGCAGGGAACACTGAAGCTTTCTTT.